This T cell receptor beta chain derives from a study of blood T cells in healthy people across ages (dated by TCRdb to the mid-2010s). Concerning the study at large: In model experiments, template switching captured about one uniquely barcoded TCR beta cDNA molecule for every two T cells. For two donors (one aged 18 to 30 and one aged 80 or older), the study analyzed two additional independent replicas of 1 million unique cDNA reads from the same blood draw. Donors were grouped into four age groups: young (average roughly 15 years), middle-aged (approximately 41), aged (approximately 58) and long-lived (approximately 81). Age-related changes in TCR beta repertoire diversity were measured in the study by deep sequencing normalized with unique cDNA molecular identifiers.

What the research found in general, with its limitations: Because profiling used bulk unsorted PBMCs, naive and antigen-experienced compartments could not be compared conclusively. Because the CMV infection status of the donors was unknown, age-related changes in expanded clonotypes may potentially have been confounded. Estimates of total diversity based on one million sequenced T cells were considered lower bounds and underestimates. A strong correlation was found between observed TCR beta diversity and the percentage of naive T cells measured by flow cytometry. Compared with the aged group, the long-lived group had more naive CD4+ T cells, fewer expanded clones and increased TCR diversity, suggesting age selection. As age increased, observed TCR beta diversity per million T cells dropped in a roughly linear way, and a significant reduction was already evident by age 40.

Comments on this clonotype: Its antigen is still unknown. Base quality data are lacking; no much larger clone is found one base away.

The library was prepared using 5' RACE. Reads for this sample came from an Illumina HiSeq 2500. A second PCR of about 6 to 11 cycles was run with a J-beta primer mix and a sample-barcoded 5' primer. Each TCR beta cDNA molecule received a unique molecular identifier from a template-switch 5' adaptor carrying 12 random nucleotides. Each sample yielded at least 2.5 million CDR3-containing paired-end reads. All of the RNA was converted into first-strand cDNA using the Mint cDNA synthesis kit, with a TRBC-specific oligonucleotide serving as the primer. Following uracil-DNA glycosylase treatment, a first 18-cycle PCR with universal primers M1SS and BC2_uni_R was performed on all cDNA. In the original analysis: For normalization, 1 million high-quality reads were randomly selected from each sample, with every read carrying a distinct molecular identifier. Reads sharing molecular identifiers were discarded rather than binned into consensus sequences. MiTCR, set to a Q25 quality threshold and the strictest error-elimination algorithm, was used for CDR3 identification, clonotype clustering and error correction. A nonparametric unseen species model using Euler transformation provided a lower-bound estimate of total TCR beta diversity. TCRdb reprocessed the public reads (quality trimming at Q25 with fastp, clone calling with MiXCR) and kept in-frame beta chains. Rows with a matching CDR3 protein are joined into one entry that keeps the most common DNA and genes. TCRdb's processing, not the authors' own work, is the source of the V and J calls. This sample is represented by over a million distinct CDR3 sequences; about 25% of them were singletons. Around 0.75% of the sample goes to the ten largest clones.

Donors were under 40 systemically healthy Caucasian individuals from Russia aged roughly 6 to 100 years. Roughly 10 milliliters of peripheral blood were collected from each donor into EDTA-treated Vacutainer tubes. Ficoll-Paque density-gradient centrifugation was used to isolate PBMCs, with at least 6.5 million obtained per sample. Total RNA was extracted from PBMCs with Trizol reagent, with at least 5.5 micrograms obtained per sample. The percentages of naive CD45RAhigh/CD27high T cells were determined by flow cytometry on a PBMC aliquot from every donor. These data also formed part of another study, on T cells of mothers and their children. Per that second paper: The donors were nine systemically healthy Caucasian individuals, made up of three mothers and their six children. cDNA synthesis used all of the extracted RNA, with roughly 1.6 ug of RNA in each 15 ul reaction. In the second PCR, sample barcodes and 2-4 random nucleotides were introduced via the M1S primer. Over 8 million TCR beta CDR3 reads were obtained for each mother, and approximately 3.2 million reads were obtained for each child. Thymic selection shapes the output of TCR recombination in a similar way in related and unrelated pairs, and inherited differences have a minor effect. Normalized repertoire overlap was always found to be slightly, but never significantly, higher in related mother-child pairs than in unrelated mother-child pairs. Persistent microchimeric T cell clones were not detected, at a sensitivity of 95 to 100 clones per million clonotypes. In the study, deep NGS was used to compare the TCR beta repertoires of mothers and children, and features distinguishing related mother-child pairs from unrelated individuals were sought. The mean age was approximately 41 +/- 4 years for the mothers and around 10 +/- 4 years for the children. After adapters were ligated using NEBNext reagents, the libraries underwent 100+100 nt paired-end sequencing on an Illumina HiSeq 2000. Mother and child libraries were prepared a month apart and sequenced in separate runs to prevent cross-contamination. For each donor, between about 450,000 and 2,300,000 distinct TCR beta clonotypes were identified. Naive TCR beta clonotypes were estimated from low-frequency clonotypes matched to each donor's FACS-determined naive share, without sorting.

This TCR came from a girl aged 2-10 years in good health. Input material: blood.

The CDR3 region reads CASSNTPTGGNNEQFF. The nucleotide sequence is given as TGTGCCAGCAGTAACACCCCGACGGGGGGCAACAATGAGCAGTTCTTC. The rearrangement combines TRBV11-2 with TRBJ2-1, and possibly TRBD2, on 7 matching bases. A distance of 20 bases separates the germline ends of V and J, which lose 6 bases and 5 bases respectively. CDR1 and CDR2 are read off the germline V gene as SGHAT and FQNNGV. The CDR3 measures 16 amino acids from cysteine to phenylalanine. Just the 48-base CDR3 DNA is kept, in frame starting at base 1.